This T cell receptor (beta chain) emerged from a study of blood T cell repertoires in COVID-19. About the study: From T cells, B-cell-depleted T cells, or PBMCs came the material, which was cDNA or gDNA.

Participants spanned ages about 18 to 100 years and resided in about two dozen US areas. As handled by the study authors: Nucleated cell counts were estimated from reference gene primer amplification. Here immunoSEQ multiplex PCR was the method, and the copy in TCRdb shows in-frame clones only, minus some. From that table come the V and J calls and clone size; the DNA was used to work out D and trimming. This sample yields 350,000 or so clones, of which approximately 86% are seen a single time; approximately 4.6% belongs to the top ten. V lost 5 bases to trimming and J lost 1 base; unmatched junction nucleotides: 4. Germline CDR1 MDHEN, CDR2 SYDVKM. The CDR3 contains 15 residues.

The sequenced sample was PBMCs or T cells enriched from blood (not recorded which). The sequence was obtained from a woman between 40 and 55 years old with acute COVID-19. The V call is TRBV28, the J call TRBJ2-2, with 7 bases matching TRBD2. CDR3 sequence reads: CASSKGLLNTGELFF. CDR3 bases: TGTGCCAGCAGTAAGGGACTATTGAACACCGGGGAGCTGTTTTTT.